Following are 14 T cell receptor beta chains from one sample sequenced in a study of T cells after yellow fever vaccination. TCRdb redid the calling of the 5' RACE reads with MiXCR, one entry per CDR3 protein. The table shows 200,000 to 250,000 distinct CDR3 sequences, with under 3.5% occurring only once. Sequenced here: CD4+ T cells sorted from PBMCs, sampled 10 days after the yellow fever booster vaccination. Receptors were obtained from a man aged 18 to 29 who received the YFV17D yellow fever vaccine.

The chain links TRBV30 to TRBJ1-5; D gene ambiguous. Germline CDR1 and CDR2: GTSNPN and SVGIG (reference sequence). The CDR3 has 13 residues. The V gene lost 2 bases and the J gene lost 1 base, with 6 bases spanning the gap. The CDR3 nucleotides are TGTGCCTGGAGTATCCGAAGCAATCAGCCCCAGCATTTT. It codes for CAWSIRSNQPQHF.

This clonotype was counted at least ten times. This chain joins TRBV28 and TRBJ2-5, with 8 bases identical to TRBD1. Germline CDR1 is MDHEN and CDR2 is SYDVKM. The CDR3 loop spans 14 amino acids. After removal of 2 bases from V and 5 bases from J, the junction contained 4 bases not matched to a gene. CDR3 bases: TGTGCCAGCAGTTTACAGGGGGCATCGGAGACCCAGTACTTC. Its translation: CASSLQGASETQYF.

In its sample, this clonotype was seen a few times. The chain is built from TRBV19 and TRBJ1-2, with unresolved D. The germline V and J ends were trimmed by 4 bases and 0 bases, with 9 bases remaining between them. Germline CDR1 is LNHDA and CDR2 is SQIVND (reference sequence). The CDR3 loop spans 14 amino acids. For the CDR3, the DNA is TGTGCCAGTAGTAGGTTTATTTCTAACTATGGCTACACCTTC. Its translation: CASSRFISNYGYTF. Together with reference TRBV19 and TRBJ1-2, the CDR3 gives the full variable domain: DGGITQSPKYLFRKEGQNVTLSCEQNLNHDAMYWYRQDPGQGLRLIYYSQIVNDFQKGDIAEGYSVSREKKESFPLTVTSAQKNPTAFYLCASSRFISNYGYTFGSGTRLTVV.

This clonotype was recorded many times. CDR3 region: CASSQEGRAREQYF. For the CDR3, the DNA is TGCGCCAGCAGCCAAGAAGGCAGGGCGCGGGAGCAGTACTTC. The V gene is TRBV4-1, the J gene TRBJ2-7, with D perhaps matching TRBD1 (5 bases). This CDR3 comprises 14 residues. Germline V gene sequence: CDR1 MGHRA, CDR2 YSYEKL. Trimming took off 0 bases at V and 7 bases at J, with 13 bases between the two ends.

In this sample, this clonotype turned up many times. The CDR3 DNA reads TGTGCCAGCAGCCCCAGCGAGCTAGCGGGGGGCACCCCAGATACGCAGTATTTT. This codes for CASSPSELAGGTPDTQYF. V usage is TRBV7-8 and J usage is TRBJ2-3, with 11 positions matching TRBD2. The V gene's germline CDR1 is SGHVS and CDR2 FQNEAQ. V shed 5 bases and J 4 bases; nucleotides not matched to a gene: 14. CDR3 length: 18 amino acids.

The V gene is TRBV20-1, the J gene TRBJ2-1, with 8 bases fitting TRBD2. The CDR3 has 16 amino acids. V dropped 2 bases and J dropped 12; count of bases not matched to a gene: 18. In germline, CDR1 is DFQATT, CDR2 SNEGSKA (reference sequence). DNA for the CDR3: TGCAGTGCTAGAAACCCTTGGAGCGGGGGCCTCATAGGGCAGTTCTTC. Its protein product is CSARNPWSGGLIGQFF.

V gene TRBV7-2 combines with J gene TRBJ1-1; the D gene is possibly TRBD1 (5 bases). V lost 5 bases and J lost 2, with 12 bases in between. The CDR3 sequence is 14 residues long. CDR1 SGHTA and CDR2 FQGNSA come from the germline V gene. CDR3 region: CASSRPGSNTEAFF. As DNA, the CDR3 is TGTGCCAGCAGCCGACCAGGGAGCAACACTGAAGCTTTCTTT.

The V call is TRBV6-2 or TRBV6-3, the J call TRBJ2-6; D unclear. CDR1 is MNHEY, CDR2 SVGEGT, per germline. Trimming removed 8 bases at V and 4 bases at J, with 9 bases between. The CDR3 extends over 13 amino acids. The CDR3 region has the DNA TGTGCCAGCGGGCATTCCGGGGCCAACGTCCTGACTTTC. Translation gives CASGHSGANVLTF.

The V and J genes are TRBV5-4 and TRBJ1-6, with 10 bases that match TRBD1. The V gene end was trimmed by 4 bases and the J gene end by 8 bases; junction bases not matched to a gene: 12. The CDR3 sequence is 17 residues long. Germline CDR1 reads SGHNT; CDR2 reads YYREEE (reference sequence). CDR3 nucleotide sequence: TGTGCCAGCAGCCCAGGCGGGACAGGGGCGGGGTATTCACCCCTCCACTTT. The encoded protein is CASSPGGTGAGYSPLHF.

In this sample, this clonotype turned up many times. The V gene is TRBV29-1, the J gene TRBJ1-5; D may be TRBD1 (5 bases). The CDR3 totals 13 residues. Trimming removed 5 bases from V and 6 bases from J, with 14 bases in between. The germline V gene has CDR1 SQVTM and CDR2 ANQGSEA. CDR3 residues: CSVTGGAGQPQHF. CDR3 bases: TGCAGCGTTACTGGGGGTGCTGGTCAGCCCCAGCATTTT.

This clonotype was counted between two and nine times. The V call is TRBV27, the J call TRBJ1-2; 8 positions agree with TRBD1. The CDR3 length is 14 residues. The V gene's germline CDR1 is MNHEY and CDR2 SMNVEV (reference sequence). V lost 7 bases, J lost 8 bases, and 12 bases stayed unmatched. The CDR3: CASTRDRGLRGYTF. CDR3 DNA sequence: TGTGCCAGCACCAGAGACAGGGGCTTAAGAGGCTACACCTTC.

This clonotype has ten or more counts. The rearrangement uses TRBV12-3 or TRBV12-4 and TRBJ1-1; no reliable D call. V dropped 6 bases and J dropped 9 bases, with 14 bases sitting between them. CDR3 length equals 12 residues. The CDR3 DNA reads TGTGCCAGCAGACATGGACCGCGGAAAGCTTTCTTT. Encoded protein: CASRHGPRKAFF.

The rearrangement uses TRBV29-1 and TRBJ1-2; 8 positions agree with TRBD1. V gave up 7 bases and J gave up 8 bases; unmatched junction bases: 9. Per germline, CDR1 SQVTM and CDR2 ANQGSEA. The length of the CDR3 is 12 residues. CDR3 nucleotides: TGCAGCGCTCCGGGACAGGCGGGCGGCTACACCTTC. It is translated as CSAPGQAGGYTF.

This clonotype came up a few times. This chain uses TRBV15 with TRBJ1-3, with a tentative D call TRBD1 (5 bases). CDR3 size: 16 residues. CDR1 and CDR2 from the germline V gene are LNHNV and YYDKDF (reference sequence). The V gene lost 5 bases and the J gene lost 0 bases, with 14 bases spanning the gap. The CDR3 loop reads CATSRDPGTSGNTIYF. In DNA, the CDR3 is TGTGCCACCAGCCGTGATCCGGGGACCTCTGGAAACACCATATATTTT. Combining the CDR3 with reference TRBV15 and TRBJ1-3 gives the whole variable domain DAMVIQNPRYQVTQFGKPVTLSCSQTLNHNVMYWYQQKSSQAPKLLFHYYDKDFNNEADTPDNFQSRRPNTSFCFLDIRSPGLGDTAMYLCATSRDPGTSGNTIYFGEGSWLTVV.